This T cell receptor (beta chain) was retrieved from a study of cytomegalovirus exposure and HLA in healthy donors. Study results and limitations: Specificity of three CMV-associated chains for CMV antigens was verified in vitro. As was reported, the HLA-A and HLA-B alleles of most subjects were accurately predicted from TCR beta sequences. Common viral pathogens (according to a later analysis) appeared linked to several of the most significant clusters. The presence/absence work took it that sequencing depth was about the same across donors.

Regarding this clone: The target antigen is unknown.

The PCR had 60 Vbeta and 13 Jbeta primers. The method was immunoSEQ multiplex PCR; TCRdb's version includes in-frame clones alone and lacks a portion of them. The profile covers 150,000 to 180,000 clones, with about 80% appearing a single time and around 7% taken by the ten largest. The TCR sequence derives from a woman in her fifties or sixties in good health and CMV-seropositive. The sequenced material came from PBMCs.

The CDR3 loop is CASSPGRGGTNSYNEQFF. CDR3 coding DNA: TGTGCCAGCAGCCCCGGGCGGGGTGGGACTAACTCCTACAATGAGCAGTTCTTC. The chain links TRBV7-9 to TRBJ2-1; 7 nucleotides agree with TRBD2. CDR1 is SEHNR and CDR2 is FQNEAQ in the germline V gene (reference sequence). Trimming removed 5 bases from V and 0 bases from J; junction bases left unmatched: 13. The length of the CDR3 is 18 residues.